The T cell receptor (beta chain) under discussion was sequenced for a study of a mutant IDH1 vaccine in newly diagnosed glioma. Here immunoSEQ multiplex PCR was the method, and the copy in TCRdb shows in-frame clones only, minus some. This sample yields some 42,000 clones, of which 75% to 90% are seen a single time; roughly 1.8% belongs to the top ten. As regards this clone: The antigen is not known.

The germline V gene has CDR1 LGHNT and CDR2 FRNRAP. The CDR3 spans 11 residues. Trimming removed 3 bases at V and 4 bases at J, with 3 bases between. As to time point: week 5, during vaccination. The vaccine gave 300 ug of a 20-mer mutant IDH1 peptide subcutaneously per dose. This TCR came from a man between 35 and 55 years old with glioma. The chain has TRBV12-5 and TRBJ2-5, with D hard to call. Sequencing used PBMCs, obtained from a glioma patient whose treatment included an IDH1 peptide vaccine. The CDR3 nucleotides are TGTGCTAGTGGTTTCGGAGAGACCCAGTACTTC. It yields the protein CASGFGETQYF.